These 31 T cell receptor beta chains came from one sample sequenced in a study of OX40 agonist ivuxolimab in advanced cancers. The method was immunoSEQ multiplex PCR; TCRdb's version includes in-frame clones alone and lacks a portion of them. This table holds 120,000 or so clones, 90% to 95% found once. The specimen comprised CD4+ or CD8+ T cells sorted from blood, sampled in a trial of the OX40 agonist ivuxolimab. These receptors all stem from an adult with an advanced solid tumor such as melanoma, head and neck, liver or kidney cancer.

The chain carries TRBV6-5 and TRBJ1-3, with D unresolved. Between the trimmed V and J ends, which lost 0 bases and 5 bases, there was a span of 14 bases. The CDR3 extends over 16 amino acids. CDR1 and CDR2 (germline): MNHEY, SVGAGI. Here the CDR3 reads CASSYSRTGRRNTIYF. Here the CDR3 DNA reads TGTGCCAGCAGTTACTCAAGGACCGGGCGAAGAAACACCATATATTTT.

This clone was detected only once. The chain uses TRBV11-2 and TRBJ1-2; no clear D. The CDR3 is 13 amino acids. V was trimmed by 0 bases and J by 8 bases, leaving 10 bases between them. CDR1 and CDR2 (germline): SGHAT, FQNNGV. CDR3 bases: TGTGCCAGCAGCTTAGATCGGGGAGGGGGCTACACCTTC. This codes for CASSLDRGGGYTF.

This chain links TRBV19 with TRBJ2-6, with D maybe TRBD1 (6 bases). Germline V gives CDR1 LNHDA, CDR2 SQIVND (reference sequence). V was clipped by 7 bases and J by 0 bases, with 10 bases between them. This CDR3 comprises 15 residues. CDR3 loop: CASKRQVSGANVLTF. CDR3 bases: TGTGCCAGTAAGCGACAGGTCTCTGGGGCCAACGTCCTGACTTTC.

The chain is built from TRBV5-1 and TRBJ2-2; D is undetermined. The CDR3 has 14 amino acids. CDR1 is SGHRS and CDR2 is YFSETQ in the germline V gene. Trimming removed 1 base at V and 3 bases at J, with 7 bases between. This chain's CDR3 is CASSLNTYTGELFF. The CDR3 nucleotides are TGCGCCAGCAGCTTGAACACTTACACCGGGGAGCTGTTTTTT.

V and J are TRBV7-9 and TRBJ1-1, with D perhaps matching TRBD1 (5 bases). Trimming took off 4 bases at V and 7 bases at J, with 13 bases between the two ends. This CDR3 contains 13 residues. Germline CDR1 is SEHNR and CDR2 is FQNEAQ (reference sequence). CDR3 sequence: CASSSRGPLEAFF. The CDR3 DNA sequence: TGTGCCAGCAGCTCAAGGGGCCCCCTTGAAGCTTTCTTT.

The rearrangement joins TRBV7-3 to TRBJ2-1; TRBD2 matches at 14 bases. The germline V gene encodes CDR1 SGHTA and CDR2 FQGTGA. This CDR3 comprises 16 residues. Unmatched junction bases numbered 8, after V lost 4 bases and J lost 9 bases. The CDR3 DNA sequence: TGTGCCAGCAGCTCCCGGACTAGCGGGAGGTCGGGTGAGCAGTTCTTC. Residues: CASSSRTSGRSGEQFF.

The chain combines TRBV9 with TRBJ2-1; 7 positions agree with TRBD2. Germline loops: CDR1 SGDLS, CDR2 YYNGEE. The CDR3 contains 17 residues. V dropped 0 bases and J dropped 5; count of bases not matched to a gene: 11. The CDR3 nucleotides are TGTGCCAGCAGCGTAGCTAAACCGGGACTAAATAACAATGAGCAGTTCTTC. As protein: CASSVAKPGLNNNEQFF.

As DNA, the CDR3 is TGCGCCAGCAGCCTTTTCCGGGGCACAGATACGCAGTATTTT. This sequence encodes CASSLFRGTDTQYF. J is TRBJ2-3 and V is TRBV5-1; D unresolved. Trimming took 4 bases from V and 1 from J, leaving 10 bases between them. CDR1 and CDR2 (germline): SGHRS, YFSETQ. CDR3 length: 14 residues.

This clone was found a few times. The chain is built from TRBV10-1 and TRBJ1-5; 7 nucleotides agree with TRBD1. The V gene's germline CDR1 is WNHNN and CDR2 SYGVQD (reference sequence). The CDR3 loop spans 17 amino acids. V shed 0 bases and J 1 base; nucleotides not matched to a gene: 6. For the CDR3, the DNA is TGCGCCAGCAGTGAGTCTTACAGGGGAAGGAGCAATCAGCCCCAGCATTTT. Residues: CASSESYRGRSNQPQHF.

The V and J genes are TRBV28 and TRBJ1-4; TRBD1 aligns across 12 bases. V was pared by 8 bases and J by 4 bases, with 5 bases of the junction left unmatched. Germline assignment: CDR1 MDHEN and CDR2 SYDVKM. The CDR3 loop spans 15 amino acids. The CDR3 here is CASGDRGLGNEKLFF. The CDR3 DNA reads TGTGCCAGCGGGGACAGGGGGCTTGGTAATGAAAAACTGTTTTTT.

The V call is TRBV19, the J call TRBJ2-3, with 16 bases identical to TRBD2. J was trimmed by 6 bases and V by 6 bases; bases with no gene match: 6. The CDR3 is 16 residues long. CDR1 and CDR2 (germline): LNHDA, SQIVND (reference sequence). The CDR3, as DNA: TGTGCCAGTAGACGCATGGGACTAGCGGGAGGGGATACGCAGTATTTT. Translated, it gives CASRRMGLAGGDTQYF.

The chain combines TRBV6-6 with TRBJ2-7; D unclear. The germline V gene encodes CDR1 MNHNY and CDR2 SVGAGI (reference sequence). This CDR3 contains 11 residues. V gave up 7 bases and J gave up 2 bases, with 6 bases separating them. The DNA for the CDR3 is TGTGCCAGCAAAAGGGCCTACGAGCAGTACTTC. Protein: CASKRAYEQYF.

The chain carries TRBV19 and TRBJ2-5; the match to TRBD2 covers 10 bases. Germline V lookup: CDR1 LNHDA, CDR2 SQIVND (reference sequence). V was pared by 3 bases and J by 1 base, with 5 bases of the junction left unmatched. There are 16 residues in the CDR3. CDR3 sequence reads: CASSMVAGGLQETQYF. In DNA form, the CDR3 reads TGTGCCAGTAGTATGGTAGCGGGAGGCCTCCAAGAGACCCAGTACTTC.

The rearrangement links TRBV27 to TRBJ2-7; 7 bases map to TRBD1. Germline values: CDR1 MNHEY, CDR2 SMNVEV (reference sequence). The CDR3 has 15 amino acids. Germline trimming cut 4 bases from V and 3 bases from J; bases unmatched to any gene: 9. The CDR3 DNA reads as TGTGCCAGCAGTTCCCGACAGGGAAAGGACTACGAGCAGTACTTC. It translates to CASSSRQGKDYEQYF.

The gene calls are TRBV7-3 and TRBJ2-7, with D perhaps TRBD2 (7 bases). The CDR3 covers 16 residues. Between the trimmed V and J ends, which lost 5 bases and 2 bases, there was a span of 19 bases. In germline, CDR1 is SGHTA, CDR2 FQGTGA. CDR3 nucleotides: TGTGCCAGCAGCCTCAGTGGCGGGGGCGCTGCCTACGAGCAGTACTTC. It specifies CASSLSGGGAAYEQYF. Filled out from reference TRBV7-3 and TRBJ2-7, the complete variable domain reads GAGVSQTPSNKVTEKGKYVELRCDPISGHTALYWYRQSLGQGPEFLIYFQGTGAADDSGLPNDRFFAVRPEGSVSTLKIQRTERGDSAVYLCASSLSGGGAAYEQYFGPGTRLTVT.

V gene TRBV2 combines with J gene TRBJ1-4; D is uncertain. Trimming shortened V by 1 base and J by 2 bases, and 2 bases separated the two germline ends. Germline V gene sequence: CDR1 SNHLY, CDR2 FYNNEI. This CDR3 has 13 residues. This chain's CDR3 is CASSEGTNEKLFF. DNA of the CDR3: TGTGCCAGCAGTGAAGGGACTAATGAAAAACTGTTTTTT.

This chain connects TRBV29-1 to TRBJ2-3; 7 bases are a match to TRBD2. In germline, CDR1 is SQVTM, CDR2 ANQGSEA. The ends lost 4 bases at V and 2 bases at J; junction bases unmatched: 6. This CDR3 is built from 14 residues. The CDR3 nucleotides are TGCAGCGTTGGGGACGGGGACTACACAGATACGCAGTATTTT. It translates to CSVGDGDYTDTQYF.

The V gene is TRBV28, the J gene TRBJ2-5; 7 bases match TRBD2. J was trimmed by 0 bases and V by 5 bases; bases with no gene match: 3. From germline, CDR1 is MDHEN and CDR2 SYDVKM. CDR3 length equals 14 residues. CDR3 sequence (DNA): TGTGCCAGCAGTACGGGACTATACCAAGAGACCCAGTACTTC. This encodes CASSTGLYQETQYF.

The chain has TRBV28 and TRBJ1-6; a weak D match, TRBD1 (6 bases). CDR3 size: 15 residues. CDR1 MDHEN and CDR2 SYDVKM come from the germline V gene. Trimming pared 10 bases from V and 7 bases from J, leaving 20 bases between. This chain's CDR3 is CATMLEGHRNSPLHF. The CDR3, as DNA: TGTGCCACGATGCTCGAGGGACACAGAAATTCACCCCTCCACTTT.

The chain links TRBV21-1 to TRBJ2-7; no check of the table's D call, TRBD2, against the DNA was made. TRBV21-1 is annotated as a pseudogene. This CDR3 contains 14 residues. CDR3 nucleotides: TGTGCCACCTGTCGGGACTACCGTTGGTTCGAGCAGTACTTC. This translates into CATCRDYRWFEQYF.

The rearrangement uses TRBV4-2 and TRBJ1-5, with D tentatively TRBD1 (6 bases). CDR1 is LGHNA, CDR2 YNFKEQ, per germline. Trimming removed 3 bases from V and 7 bases from J, with 13 bases in between. This CDR3 has 14 residues. The CDR3 spells CASSQGTRGQPQHF. The CDR3 DNA reads TGTGCCAGCAGCCAGGGGACGAGGGGGCAGCCCCAGCATTTT.

In its sample, this clone was seen once. The J gene is TRBJ2-7, the V gene TRBV7-3; 12 bases agree with TRBD2. The CDR3 length is 15 residues. V was pared by 5 bases and J by 2 bases, with 4 bases of the junction left unmatched. CDR1 is SGHTA and CDR2 is FQGTGA in the germline V gene. CDR3 nucleotide sequence: TGTGCCAGCAGCGCTAGCGGGAGGGGAGCCTACGAGCAGTACTTC. Protein sequence: CASSASGRGAYEQYF.

The CDR3 spells CASSQDRADRSSYEQYF. Here the CDR3 DNA reads TGCGCCAGCAGCCAAGATAGAGCGGACCGGAGCTCCTACGAGCAGTACTTC. The rearrangement links TRBV4-3 to TRBJ2-7; tentative D call: TRBD2 (5 bases). Germline CDR1 LGHNA, CDR2 YSLEER. The CDR3 is 17 amino acids. V gave up 0 bases and J gave up 0 bases, with 15 bases separating them.

The chain joins TRBV5-1 to TRBJ1-1, with 8 positions matching TRBD1. Unmatched junction bases numbered 15, after V lost 4 bases and J lost 4 bases. CDR1 is SGHRS and CDR2 is YFSETQ in the germline V gene. This CDR3 spans 17 amino acids. The CDR3 coding sequence is TGCGCCAGCAGCCCGTCAGTTTCGGACAGGGCTGCCACTGAAGCTTTCTTT. Amino acids: CASSPSVSDRAATEAFF.

The chain links TRBV27 to TRBJ2-5; 11 bases align to TRBD2. CDR3 size: 15 residues. Germline V lookup: CDR1 MNHEY, CDR2 SMNVEV (reference sequence). V trimming: 7 bases; J trimming: 5 bases; junction bases outside the gene matches: 9. In nucleotides, the CDR3 is TGTGCCAGCACCCTCCTAGCGGGAGGAGGCGAGACCCAGTACTTC. Its protein is CASTLLAGGGETQYF.

This chain links TRBV28 with TRBJ1-3; no reliable D call. Germline V gene sequence: CDR1 MDHEN, CDR2 SYDVKM. The CDR3 is made up of 16 amino acids. With 4 bases removed from V and 4 bases from J, the gap between germline ends came to 17 bases. The CDR3 sequence is CASSSVFGRNGNTIYF. The CDR3 DNA sequence: TGTGCCAGCAGTTCTGTGTTTGGACGGAACGGAAACACCATATATTTT.

The CDR3 sequence is CASSESGAGVADTQYF. The CDR3 nucleotides read TGTGCCAGCAGTGAATCGGGAGCGGGAGTGGCAGATACGCAGTATTTT. This rearrangement joins TRBV6-1 to TRBJ2-3; 8 bases fit TRBD2. J lost 4 bases, V lost 2 bases, and 8 bases had no gene match. This CDR3 spans 16 amino acids. Germline-derived CDR1 and CDR2 are MNHNS and SASEGT.

This rearrangement joins TRBV5-5 to TRBJ2-5; 12 bases map to TRBD2. Trimming cost V 4 bases and J 5 bases; bases outside gene matches: 9. The CDR3 has 16 amino acids. The germline CDR1 and CDR2 sequences are SGHKS and YYEKEE (reference sequence). Here the CDR3 reads CASSPILAGGMETQYF. In DNA form, the CDR3 reads TGTGCCAGCAGCCCTATCCTAGCGGGGGGGATGGAGACCCAGTACTTC.

The rearrangement links TRBV10-3 to TRBJ2-5; no definite D call. CDR1 is ENHRY, CDR2 SYGVKD, per germline. The V and J ends lost 0 bases and 3 bases respectively, with 8 bases between them. The CDR3 runs 14 residues. The chain's CDR3 is CAISESGSEETQYF. The DNA of the CDR3 is TGTGCCATCAGTGAGTCGGGCTCAGAAGAGACCCAGTACTTC.

V usage is TRBV7-9 and J usage is TRBJ2-7; a weak D match, TRBD1 (5 bases). CDR3 length: 14 amino acids. Germline V lookup: CDR1 SEHNR, CDR2 FQNEAQ (reference sequence). Trimming took 1 base from V and 2 from J, leaving 9 bases between them. In DNA form, the CDR3 reads TGTGCCAGCAGCTTAGTGGCAGGGACCTACGAGCAGTACTTC. Amino acids: CASSLVAGTYEQYF.

The gene calls are TRBV11-1 and TRBJ2-1; D not certain. The CDR3 length is 13 residues. Trimming stripped 6 bases from V and 6 bases from J, with 12 bases between. Germline values: CDR1 SGHAT, CDR2 FQDESV (reference sequence). CDR3: CASSASYSNEQFF. The CDR3 region has the DNA TGTGCCAGCAGTGCGAGCTACTCCAATGAGCAGTTCTTC.